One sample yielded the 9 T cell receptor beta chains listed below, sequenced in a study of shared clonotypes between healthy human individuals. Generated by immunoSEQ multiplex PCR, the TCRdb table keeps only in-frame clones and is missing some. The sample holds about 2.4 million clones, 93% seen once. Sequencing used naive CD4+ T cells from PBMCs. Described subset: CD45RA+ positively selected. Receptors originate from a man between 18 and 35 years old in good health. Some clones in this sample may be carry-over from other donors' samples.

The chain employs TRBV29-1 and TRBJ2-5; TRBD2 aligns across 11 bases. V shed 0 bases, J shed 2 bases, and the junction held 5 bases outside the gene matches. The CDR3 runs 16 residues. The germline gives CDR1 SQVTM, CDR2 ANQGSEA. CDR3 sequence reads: CSVEDLVAGGQETQYF. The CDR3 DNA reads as TGCAGCGTTGAAGATCTGGTAGCGGGAGGGCAAGAGACCCAGTACTTC.

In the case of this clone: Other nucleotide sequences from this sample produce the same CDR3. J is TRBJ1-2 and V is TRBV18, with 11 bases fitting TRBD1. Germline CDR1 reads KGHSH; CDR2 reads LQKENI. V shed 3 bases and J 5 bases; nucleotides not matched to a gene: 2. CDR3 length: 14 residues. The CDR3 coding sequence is TGTGCCAGCTCACCTGGACAGGGGGCATATGGCTACACCTTC. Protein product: CASSPGQGAYGYTF.

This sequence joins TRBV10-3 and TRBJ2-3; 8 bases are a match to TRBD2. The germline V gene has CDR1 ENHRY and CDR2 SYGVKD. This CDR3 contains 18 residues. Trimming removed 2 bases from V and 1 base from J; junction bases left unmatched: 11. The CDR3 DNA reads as TGTGCCATCAGTGAGACCCCCGCGACAGCGGGGGGCACAGATACGCAGTATTTT. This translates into CAISETPATAGGTDTQYF.

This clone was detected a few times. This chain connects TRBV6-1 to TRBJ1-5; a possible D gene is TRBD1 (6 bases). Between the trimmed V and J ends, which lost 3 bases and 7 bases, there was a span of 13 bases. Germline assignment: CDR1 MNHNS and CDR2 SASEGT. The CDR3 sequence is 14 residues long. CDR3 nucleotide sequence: TGTGCCAGCAGTGAGCAGGGGTTTGGACAGCCCCAGCATTTT. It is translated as CASSEQGFGQPQHF.

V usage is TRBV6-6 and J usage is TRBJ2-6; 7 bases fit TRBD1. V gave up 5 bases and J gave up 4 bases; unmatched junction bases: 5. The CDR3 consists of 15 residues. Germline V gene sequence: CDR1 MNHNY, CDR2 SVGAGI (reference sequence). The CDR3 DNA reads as TGTGCCAGCAGTGAGAAACAGGGGGGGGCCAACGTCCTGACTTTC. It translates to CASSEKQGGANVLTF.

CDR3 nucleotide sequence: TGTGCCAGCAGATCCCAGGGTGGGGTGAGATACGAGCAGTACTTC. This gives the protein CASRSQGGVRYEQYF. The J gene is TRBJ2-7, the V gene TRBV7-2; D may be TRBD1 (5 bases). CDR3 length equals 15 residues. Trimming stripped 6 bases from V and 4 bases from J, with 19 bases between. CDR1 is SGHTA, CDR2 FQGNSA, per germline.

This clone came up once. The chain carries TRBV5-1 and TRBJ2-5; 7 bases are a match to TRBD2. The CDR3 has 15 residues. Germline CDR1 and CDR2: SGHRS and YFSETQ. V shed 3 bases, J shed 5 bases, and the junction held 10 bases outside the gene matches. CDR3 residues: CASSSGPASGETQYF. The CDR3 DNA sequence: TGCGCCAGCAGCTCTGGCCCCGCTAGCGGTGAGACCCAGTACTTC.

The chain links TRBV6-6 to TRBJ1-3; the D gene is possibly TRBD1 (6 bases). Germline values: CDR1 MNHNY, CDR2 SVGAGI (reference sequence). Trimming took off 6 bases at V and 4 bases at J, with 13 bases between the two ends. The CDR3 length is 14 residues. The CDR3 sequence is CASRTPGEGNTIYF. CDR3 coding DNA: TGTGCCAGCAGAACCCCAGGGGAAGGAAACACCATATATTTT.

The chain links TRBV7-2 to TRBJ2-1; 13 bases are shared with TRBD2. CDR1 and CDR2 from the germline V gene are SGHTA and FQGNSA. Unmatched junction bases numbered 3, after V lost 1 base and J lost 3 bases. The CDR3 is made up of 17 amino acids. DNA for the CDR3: TGTGCCAGCAGCTTAGTTGGGACTAGCGGGAACTACAATGAGCAGTTCTTC. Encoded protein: CASSLVGTSGNYNEQFF.